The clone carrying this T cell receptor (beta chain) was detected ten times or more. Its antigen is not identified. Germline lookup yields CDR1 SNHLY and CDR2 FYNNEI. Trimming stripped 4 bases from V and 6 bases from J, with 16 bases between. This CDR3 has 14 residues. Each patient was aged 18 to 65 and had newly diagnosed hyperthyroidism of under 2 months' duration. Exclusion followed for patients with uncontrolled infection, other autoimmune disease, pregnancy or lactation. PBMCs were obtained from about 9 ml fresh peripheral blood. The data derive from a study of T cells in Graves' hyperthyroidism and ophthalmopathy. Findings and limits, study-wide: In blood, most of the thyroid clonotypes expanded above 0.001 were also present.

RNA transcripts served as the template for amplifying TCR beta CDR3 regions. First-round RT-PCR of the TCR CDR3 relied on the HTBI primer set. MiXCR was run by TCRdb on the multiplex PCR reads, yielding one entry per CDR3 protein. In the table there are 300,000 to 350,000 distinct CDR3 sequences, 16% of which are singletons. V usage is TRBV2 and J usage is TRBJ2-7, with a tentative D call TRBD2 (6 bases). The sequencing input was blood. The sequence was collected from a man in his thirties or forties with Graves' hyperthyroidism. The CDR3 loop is CASSVGTPPREQYF. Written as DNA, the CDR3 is TGTGCCAGCAGTGTCGGGACTCCACCTCGCGAGCAGTACTTC. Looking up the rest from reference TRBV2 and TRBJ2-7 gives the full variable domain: EPEVTQTPSHQVTQMGQEVILRCVPISNHLYFYWYRQILGQKVEFLVSFYNNEISEKSEIFDDQFSVERPDGSNFTLKIRSTKLEDSAMYFCASSVGTPPREQYFGPGTRLTVT.